Listed here is a single TCR beta chain. This specimen comes from a study of blood T cell repertoires in COVID-19. Study-level background: Both acute and convalescent COVID-19 samples were obtained from the United States, Italy and Spain. Sources were T cells, B-cell-depleted T cells, or PBMCs; the material itself was cDNA or gDNA.

Libraries were prepared by immunoSEQ multiplex PCR; TCRdb keeps only in-frame clonotypes and omits some of them. The sample yields under 200,000 clones, roughly 72% seen once. The sequenced sample was peripheral blood. The TCR was taken from a woman of 80 years or more with acute or convalescent COVID-19.

CDR3 residues: CASSVGTGKNQPQHF. For the CDR3, the DNA is TGTGCCAGCAGCGTTGGGACAGGGAAAAATCAGCCCCAGCATTTT. The chain carries TRBV3-1 (or the pseudogene TRBV3-2) and TRBJ1-5; the match to TRBD1 covers 9 bases. Germline lookup yields CDR1 LGHDT and CDR2 YNNKEL (reference sequence). There are 15 residues in the CDR3. The J segment lost 4 bases and the V segment lost 5 bases, leaving 6 bases of the junction unmatched.